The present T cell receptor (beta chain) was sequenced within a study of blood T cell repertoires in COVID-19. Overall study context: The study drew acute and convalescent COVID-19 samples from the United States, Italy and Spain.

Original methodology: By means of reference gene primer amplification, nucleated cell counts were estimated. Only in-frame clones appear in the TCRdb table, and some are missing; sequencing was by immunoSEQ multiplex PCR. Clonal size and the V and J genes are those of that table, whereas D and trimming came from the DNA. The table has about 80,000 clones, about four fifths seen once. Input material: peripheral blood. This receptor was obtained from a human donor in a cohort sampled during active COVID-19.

The CDR3, as DNA: TGTGCCAGCAGCGTAAGCCCCGTCGCGGACAGGATCGGAGCTTTCTTT. It translates to CASSVSPVADRIGAFF. The rearrangement joins TRBV5-4 to TRBJ1-1; TRBD1 matches 7 bases. The CDR3 is 16 amino acids. Unmatched junction bases numbered 19, after V lost 4 bases and J lost 10 bases. Germline V CDR1 and CDR2: SGHNT, YYREEE (reference sequence).